Shown below are 3 T cell receptor beta chains from a single sample sequenced in a study of T cells after yellow fever vaccination. One entry per CDR3 protein results from TCRdb running MiXCR on the 5' RACE reads. The table records some 670,000 distinct CDR3 sequences, about 12% of them present only once. Sequencing was performed on PBMCs, taken on the day of the yellow fever booster vaccination. The receptor set was obtained from a man between 25 and 39 years old who received the YFV17D yellow fever vaccine.

The gene calls are TRBV20-1 and TRBJ2-1, with TRBD2 identical over 8 bases. The V segment lost 3 bases and the J segment 0 bases; nucleotides outside the gene matches: 7. There are 16 residues in the CDR3. Germline CDR1 reads DFQATT; CDR2 reads SNEGSKA (reference sequence). CDR3 DNA: TGCAGTGCTAGGGTGGGTACTAGCGGCTCCTACAATGAGCAGTTCTTC. This sequence encodes CSARVGTSGSYNEQFF.

The gene calls are TRBV28 and TRBJ2-2, with 8 bases lining up with TRBD2. CDR1 MDHEN and CDR2 SYDVKM come from the germline V gene. The CDR3 contains 15 residues. J gave up 6 bases and V 3 bases, and 6 bases lay outside the gene matches. The CDR3: CASSLSGRPPGELFF. Written as DNA, the CDR3 is TGTGCCAGCAGTTTGAGCGGGAGACCCCCCGGGGAGCTGTTTTTT. The full variable domain, completed using reference TRBV28 and TRBJ2-2, is DVKVTQSSRYLVKRTGEKVFLECVQDMDHENMFWYRQDPGLGLRLIYFSYDVKMKEKGDIPEGYSVSREKKERFSLILESASTNQTSMYLCASSLSGRPPGELFFGEGSRLTVL.

The rearrangement links TRBV11-1 to TRBJ2-3, with D possibly TRBD1 on 5 matching bases. Germline-derived CDR1 and CDR2 are SGHAT and FQDESV (reference sequence). V was shortened by 3 bases and J by 0 bases, with 19 bases between the two germline ends. This CDR3 comprises 18 residues. The CDR3 loop reads CASSFRQLFPSSTDTQYF. The DNA of the CDR3 is TGTGCCAGCAGCTTCCGACAGCTTTTCCCTTCTAGCACAGATACGCAGTATTTT. The full variable domain, its missing parts supplied by reference TRBV11-1 and TRBJ2-3, is EAEVAQSPRYKITEKSQAVAFWCDPISGHATLYWYRQILGQGPELLVQFQDESVVDDSQLPKDRFSAERLKGVDSTLKIQPAELGDSAMYLCASSFRQLFPSSTDTQYFGPGTRLTVL.